This T cell receptor beta chain was sequenced for a study of blood T cell repertoires in COVID-19. Germline loops: CDR1 MGHRA, CDR2 YSYEKL. There are 15 residues in the CDR3. V lost 4 bases and J lost 1; bases outside the gene matches: 5. Measured with immunoSEQ multiplex PCR; TCRdb has only the in-frame clones, and not every one. Of under 250,000 clones detected, around 84% appear once; the ten largest clones hold about 13%. Specimen: peripheral blood. The chain carries TRBV4-1 and TRBJ2-3; 7 bases map to TRBD1. The TCR sequence derives from a human donor in a cohort sampled during active COVID-19. CDR3 DNA sequence: TGCGCCAGCAGCCTGCTTGGACAGGGCACAGATACGCAGTATTTT. Protein sequence: CASSLLGQGTDTQYF.